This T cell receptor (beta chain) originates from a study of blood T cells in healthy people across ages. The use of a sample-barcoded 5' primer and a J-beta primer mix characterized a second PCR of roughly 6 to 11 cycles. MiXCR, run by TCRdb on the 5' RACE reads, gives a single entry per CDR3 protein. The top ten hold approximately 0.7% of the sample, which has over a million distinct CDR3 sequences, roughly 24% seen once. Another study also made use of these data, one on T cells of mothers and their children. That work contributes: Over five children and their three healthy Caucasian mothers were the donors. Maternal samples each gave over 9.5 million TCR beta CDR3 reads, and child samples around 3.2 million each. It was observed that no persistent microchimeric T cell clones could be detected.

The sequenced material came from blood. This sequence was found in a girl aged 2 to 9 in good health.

CDR3 region: CASSFSGSRQETQYF. Here the CDR3 DNA reads TGTGCCAGCAGCTTTAGCGGAAGCCGACAAGAGACCCAGTACTTC. The chain recombines TRBV7-2 with TRBJ2-5, with D possibly matching TRBD2 (6 bases). The germline V gene encodes CDR1 SGHTA and CDR2 FQGNSA. V lost 3 bases to trimming and J lost 2 bases, with 13 bases between them. CDR3 length: 15 residues.